One and the same sample provided the 9 T cell receptor beta chains below, sequenced in a study of T cells in Graves' hyperthyroidism and ophthalmopathy. Researchers amplified the TCR beta CDR3 regions from RNA transcripts. First-round RT-PCR with HTBI primers amplified the TCR CDR3 region. TCRdb processed the multiplex PCR reads anew with MiXCR; each CDR3 protein has one entry. Here the sample spans roughly 710,000 distinct CDR3 sequences, about 35% being singletons. The sequenced sample was blood. All receptors derive from a woman aged 40-49 years with Graves' hyperthyroidism.

This clonotype appeared many times. The chain couples TRBV15 to TRBJ1-5, with a weak D call TRBD1 (5 bases). The CDR3 spans 15 residues. Germline CDR1 and CDR2: LNHNV and YYDKDF (reference sequence). V lost 0 bases and J lost 5, with 11 bases in between. CDR3 region: CATSRDTGGHQPQHF. The CDR3, as DNA: TGTGCCACCAGCAGAGATACCGGGGGACATCAGCCCCAGCATTTT.

This clonotype showed up just once. This chain joins TRBV6-6 and TRBJ1-5, with TRBD1 matching over 10 bases. This CDR3 is built from 15 residues. V was clipped by 8 bases and J by 3 bases; unmatched bases: 7. Germline V lookup: CDR1 MNHNY, CDR2 SVGAGI (reference sequence). The CDR3 here is CASGEGQGYNQPQHF. CDR3 DNA: TGTGCCAGCGGTGAGGGACAGGGGTACAATCAGCCCCAGCATTTT.

The chain couples TRBV4-1 to TRBJ1-1, with 9 bases matching TRBD1. Germline values: CDR1 MGHRA, CDR2 YSYEKL. The CDR3 runs 14 residues. With 7 bases clipped from V and 4 bases from J, the junction kept 7 bases outside the gene matches. The CDR3 region has the DNA TGCGCCAGCACTACGGACAGGGGTTTCACTGAAGCTTTCTTT. Residues: CASTTDRGFTEAFF.

This clonotype came up many times. The rearrangement links TRBV12-3 or TRBV12-4 to TRBJ1-1, with D perhaps TRBD1 (6 bases). V dropped 2 bases and J dropped 7 bases, with 11 bases sitting between them. The CDR3 extends over 13 amino acids. DNA of the CDR3: TGTGCCAGCAGTTTATTCTCGGACAGTGAAGCTTTCTTT. Translated, it gives CASSLFSDSEAFF.

As for this clonotype: This may stem from a read error, because a much larger clone lies one nucleotide away. The chain combines TRBV19 with TRBJ2-7; tentatively, D is TRBD1 (6 bases). CDR3 size: 14 residues. V lost 5 bases and J lost 2, with 13 bases in between. Germline loops: CDR1 LNHDA, CDR2 SQIVND (reference sequence). The CDR3 nucleotides read TGTGCCAGTAGTGTGGTAGGGGGAGCCTACGAGCAGTACTTC. Translated: CASSVVGGAYEQYF.

The genes are TRBV11-3 and TRBJ1-3, with D hard to call. Germline V CDR1 and CDR2: SGHNT, YENEEA. The CDR3 has 14 amino acids. With 11 bases removed from V and 0 bases from J, the gap between germline ends came to 14 bases. CDR3 sequence (DNA): TGTGCCTGGACCGTGGGGATCTCTGGAAACACCATATATTTT. This codes for CAWTVGISGNTIYF.

The sample holds many counts of this clonotype. The chain couples TRBV29-1 to TRBJ1-2, with TRBD1 matching 8 bases. After removal of 5 bases from V and 6 bases from J, the junction contained 11 bases not matched to a gene. CDR3 length: 14 residues. In germline, CDR1 is SQVTM, CDR2 ANQGSEA. In DNA form, the CDR3 reads TGCAGCGTTTGGAGGGTACAGGGGGTCGATGGCTACACCTTC. It yields the protein CSVWRVQGVDGYTF.

Many counts were recorded for this clonotype. The chain employs TRBV2 and TRBJ1-1; D possibly corresponds to TRBD1 (6 bases). CDR1 is SNHLY and CDR2 is FYNNEI in the germline V gene. V lost 5 bases and J 9 bases, leaving 10 bases between the germline ends. The CDR3 loop spans 11 amino acids. The CDR3 here is CASSTTGKAFF. The CDR3 coding sequence is TGTGCCAGCAGTACTACAGGGAAAGCTTTCTTT.

The V and J genes are TRBV12-3 or TRBV12-4 and TRBJ1-2; TRBD1 matches at 11 bases. The CDR3 extends over 14 amino acids. Germline trimming cut 9 bases from V and 5 bases from J; bases unmatched to any gene: 8. The CDR3 loop is CASQTGTGGYGYTF. In nucleotides, the CDR3 is TGTGCCAGTCAGACCGGGACAGGGGGATATGGCTACACCTTC.